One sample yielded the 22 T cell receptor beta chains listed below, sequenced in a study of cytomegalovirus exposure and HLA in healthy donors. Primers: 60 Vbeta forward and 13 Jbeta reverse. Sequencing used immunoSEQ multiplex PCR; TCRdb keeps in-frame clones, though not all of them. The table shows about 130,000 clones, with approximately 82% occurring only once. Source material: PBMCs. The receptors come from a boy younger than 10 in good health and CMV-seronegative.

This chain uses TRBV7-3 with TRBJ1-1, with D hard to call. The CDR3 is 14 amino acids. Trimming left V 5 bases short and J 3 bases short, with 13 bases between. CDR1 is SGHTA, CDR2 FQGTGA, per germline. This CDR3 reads CASSPSTGDTEAFF. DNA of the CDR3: TGTGCCAGCAGCCCTAGTACCGGGGACACTGAAGCTTTCTTT.

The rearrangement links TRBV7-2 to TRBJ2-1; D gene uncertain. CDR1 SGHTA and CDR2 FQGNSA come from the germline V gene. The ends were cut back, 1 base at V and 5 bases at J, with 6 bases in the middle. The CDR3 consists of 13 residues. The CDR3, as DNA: TGTGCCAGCAGCTTAGACTACCACAATGAGCAGTTCTTC. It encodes CASSLDYHNEQFF. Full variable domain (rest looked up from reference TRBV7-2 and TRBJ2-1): GAGVSQSPSNKVTEKGKDVELRCDPISGHTALYWYRQSLGQGLEFLIYFQGNSAPDKSGLPSDRFSAERTGGSVSTLTIQRTQQEDSAVYLCASSLDYHNEQFFGPGTRLTVL.

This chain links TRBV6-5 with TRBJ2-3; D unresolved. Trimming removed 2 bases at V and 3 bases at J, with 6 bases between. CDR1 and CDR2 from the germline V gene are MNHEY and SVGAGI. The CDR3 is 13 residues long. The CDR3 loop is CASSYTLTDTQYF. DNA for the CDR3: TGTGCCAGCAGTTACACTCTAACAGATACGCAGTATTTT.

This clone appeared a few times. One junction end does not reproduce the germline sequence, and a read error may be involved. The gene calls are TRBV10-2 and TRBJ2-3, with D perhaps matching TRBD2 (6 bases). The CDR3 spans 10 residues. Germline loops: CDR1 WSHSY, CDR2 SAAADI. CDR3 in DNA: TGCGCCAGCGGAGCGGGCGTCCGTTCTTTT. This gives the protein CASGAGVRSF.

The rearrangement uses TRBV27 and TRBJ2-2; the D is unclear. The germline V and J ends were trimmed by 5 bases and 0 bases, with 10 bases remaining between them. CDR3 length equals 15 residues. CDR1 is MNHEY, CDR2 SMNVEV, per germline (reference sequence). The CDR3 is CASSPTVANTGELFF. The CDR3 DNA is TGTGCCAGCAGTCCTACCGTGGCGAACACCGGGGAGCTGTTTTTT.

CDR3 amino acids: CASSDDRSYGYTF. The CDR3 DNA is TGTGCCAGTAGTGATGACAGATCCTATGGCTACACCTTC. The V and J genes are TRBV19 and TRBJ1-2; maybe TRBD1 (5 bases). The CDR3 spans 13 residues. V was trimmed by 5 bases and J by 4 bases, leaving 11 bases between them. Germline lookup yields CDR1 LNHDA and CDR2 SQIVND (reference sequence). The full variable domain, with the rest looked up from reference TRBV19 and TRBJ1-2, is DGGITQSPKYLFRKEGQNVTLSCEQNLNHDAMYWYRQDPGQGLRLIYYSQIVNDFQKGDIAEGYSVSREKKESFPLTVTSAQKNPTAFYLCASSDDRSYGYTFGSGTRLTVV.

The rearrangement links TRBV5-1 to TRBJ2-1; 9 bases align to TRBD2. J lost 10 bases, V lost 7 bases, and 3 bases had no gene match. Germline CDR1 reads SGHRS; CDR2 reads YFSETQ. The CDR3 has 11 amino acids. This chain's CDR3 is CASGSGGEQFF. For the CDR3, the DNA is TGCGCCAGCGGTAGCGGGGGAGAGCAGTTCTTC.

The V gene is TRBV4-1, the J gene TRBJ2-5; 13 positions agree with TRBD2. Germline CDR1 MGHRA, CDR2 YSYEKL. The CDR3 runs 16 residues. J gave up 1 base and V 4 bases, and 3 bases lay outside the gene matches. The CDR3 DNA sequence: TGCGCCAGCAGCCTACGACTAGCGGGGGGCCAAGAGACCCAGTACTTC. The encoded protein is CASSLRLAGGQETQYF.

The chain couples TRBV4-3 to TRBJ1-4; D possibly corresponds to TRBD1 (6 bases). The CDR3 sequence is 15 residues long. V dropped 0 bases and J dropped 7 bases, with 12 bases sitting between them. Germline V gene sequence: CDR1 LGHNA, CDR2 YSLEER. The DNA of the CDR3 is TGCGCCAGCAGCCAAGACGCGGGGGGCGGTGAAAAACTGTTTTTT. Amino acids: CASSQDAGGGEKLFF.

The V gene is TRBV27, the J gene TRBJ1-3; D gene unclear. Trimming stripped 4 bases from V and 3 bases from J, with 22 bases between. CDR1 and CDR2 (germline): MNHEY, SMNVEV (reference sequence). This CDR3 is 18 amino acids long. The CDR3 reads CASSSPTSDGIFGNTIYF. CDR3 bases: TGTGCCAGCAGTTCCCCCACTTCCGACGGGATCTTTGGAAACACCATATATTTT.

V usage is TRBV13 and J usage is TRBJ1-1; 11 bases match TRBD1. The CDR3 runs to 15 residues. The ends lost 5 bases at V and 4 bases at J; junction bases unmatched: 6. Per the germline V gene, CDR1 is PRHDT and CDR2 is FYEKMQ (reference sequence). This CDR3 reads CASSEDRGRITEAFF. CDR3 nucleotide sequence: TGTGCCAGCAGCGAGGACAGGGGGCGAATCACTGAAGCTTTCTTT.

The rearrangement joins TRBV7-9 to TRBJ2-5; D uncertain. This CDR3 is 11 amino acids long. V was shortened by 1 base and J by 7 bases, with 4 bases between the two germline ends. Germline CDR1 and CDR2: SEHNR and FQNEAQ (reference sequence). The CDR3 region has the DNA TGTGCCAGCAGCTTAGGAGCGACCCAGTACTTC. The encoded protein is CASSLGATQYF.

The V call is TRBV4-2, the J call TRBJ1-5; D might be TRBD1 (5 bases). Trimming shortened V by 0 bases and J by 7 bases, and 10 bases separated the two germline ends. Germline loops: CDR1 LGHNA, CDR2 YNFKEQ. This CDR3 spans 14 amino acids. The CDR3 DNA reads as TGTGCCAGCAGCCAAGATTCGGGGGGGCAGCCCCAGCATTTT. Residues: CASSQDSGGQPQHF.

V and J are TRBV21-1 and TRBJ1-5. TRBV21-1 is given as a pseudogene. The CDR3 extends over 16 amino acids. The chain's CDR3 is CASSTLGATPGQPQHF. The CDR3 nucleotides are TGTGCCAGCAGCACTCTGGGAGCTACGCCGGGTCAGCCCCAGCATTTT.

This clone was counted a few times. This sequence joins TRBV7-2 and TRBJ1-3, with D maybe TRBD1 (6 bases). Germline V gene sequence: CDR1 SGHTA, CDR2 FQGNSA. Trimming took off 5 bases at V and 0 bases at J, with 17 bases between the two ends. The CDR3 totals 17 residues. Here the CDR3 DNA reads TGTGCCAGCAGCCTGCCGGGACACACTCTCTCTGGAAACACCATATATTTT. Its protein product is CASSLPGHTLSGNTIYF.

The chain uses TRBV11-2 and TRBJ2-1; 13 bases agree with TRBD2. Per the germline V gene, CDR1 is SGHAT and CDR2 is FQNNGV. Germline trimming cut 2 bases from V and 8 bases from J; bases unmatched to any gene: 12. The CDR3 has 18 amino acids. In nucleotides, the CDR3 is TGTGCCAGCAGCTTATTGGGAGGGACTAGCGGGGTGGGGGATGAGCAGTTCTTC. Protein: CASSLLGGTSGVGDEQFF.

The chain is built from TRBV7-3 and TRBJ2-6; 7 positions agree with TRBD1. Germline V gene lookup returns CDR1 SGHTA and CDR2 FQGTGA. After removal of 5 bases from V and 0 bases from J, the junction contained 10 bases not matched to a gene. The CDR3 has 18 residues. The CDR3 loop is CASSLTGTASSGANVLTF. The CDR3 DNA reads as TGTGCCAGCAGCCTGACCGGGACAGCAAGCTCTGGGGCCAACGTCCTGACTTTC. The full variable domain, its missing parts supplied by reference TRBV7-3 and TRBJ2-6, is GAGVSQTPSNKVTEKGKYVELRCDPISGHTALYWYRQSLGQGPEFLIYFQGTGAADDSGLPNDRFFAVRPEGSVSTLKIQRTERGDSAVYLCASSLTGTASSGANVLTFGAGSRLTVL.

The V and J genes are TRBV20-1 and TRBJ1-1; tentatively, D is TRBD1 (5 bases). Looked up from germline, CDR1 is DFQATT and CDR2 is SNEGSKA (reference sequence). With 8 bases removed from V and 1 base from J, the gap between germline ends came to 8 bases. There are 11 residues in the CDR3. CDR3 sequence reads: CSTRENTEAFF. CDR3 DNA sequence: TGCAGTACCAGGGAGAACACTGAAGCTTTCTTT.

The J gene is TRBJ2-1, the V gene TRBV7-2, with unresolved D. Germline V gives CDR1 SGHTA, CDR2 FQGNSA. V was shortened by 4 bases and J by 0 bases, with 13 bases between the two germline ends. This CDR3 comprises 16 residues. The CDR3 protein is CASSSLRPSSYNEQFF. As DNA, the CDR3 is TGTGCCAGCAGCTCCTTACGTCCCAGCTCCTACAATGAGCAGTTCTTC.

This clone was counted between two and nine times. CDR3 nucleotides: TGTGCCAGCAGCTTAGTAGGGGGCTTAATCGGGGCCAACGTCCTGACTTTC. Its protein product is CASSLVGGLIGANVLTF. The genes are TRBV7-8 and TRBJ2-6; 7 bases match TRBD1. V trimming: 1 base; J trimming: 4 bases; junction bases outside the gene matches: 7. The CDR3 consists of 17 residues. Germline V lookup: CDR1 SGHVS, CDR2 FQNEAQ. Full variable domain (remainder filled in from reference TRBV7-8 and TRBJ2-6): GAGVSQSPRYKVAKRGQDVALRCDPISGHVSLFWYQQALGQGPEFLTYFQNEAQLDKSGLPSDRFFAERPEGSVSTLKIQRTQQEDSAVYLCASSLVGGLIGANVLTFGAGSRLTVL.

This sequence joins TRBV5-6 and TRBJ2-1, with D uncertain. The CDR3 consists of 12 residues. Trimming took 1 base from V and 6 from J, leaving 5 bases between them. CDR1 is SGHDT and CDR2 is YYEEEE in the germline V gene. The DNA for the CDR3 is TGTGCCAGCAGCTTGAACGGCAATGAGCAGTTCTTC. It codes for CASSLNGNEQFF.

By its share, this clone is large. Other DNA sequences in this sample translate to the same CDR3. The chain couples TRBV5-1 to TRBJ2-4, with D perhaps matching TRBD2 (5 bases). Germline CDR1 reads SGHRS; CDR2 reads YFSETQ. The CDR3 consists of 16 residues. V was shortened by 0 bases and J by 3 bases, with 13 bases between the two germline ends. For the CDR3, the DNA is TGCGCCAGCAGCTTGGGGGTAGCGAGGGACAAAAACATTCAGTACTTC. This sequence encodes CASSLGVARDKNIQYF.